These T cell receptor beta chains were read from a single sample in a study of T cells in Graves' hyperthyroidism and ophthalmopathy. TCRdb reprocessed the multiplex PCR reads with MiXCR, giving one entry per CDR3 protein. The sample holds some 700,000 distinct CDR3 sequences, around 16% seen once. The sample consisted of blood. Receptors were obtained from a man between 50 and 59 years old with Graves' hyperthyroidism. CDR3s include the opening cysteine and the closing phenylalanine or tryptophan. The D gene is left open where the match is weak. Size is omitted from some rows. Given values are once, few, many or a class for expanded clones.

CDR3aa | CDR3nt | v_gene | d_gene | j_gene | abundance
CASITGTGPYNEQFF | TGTGCCAGCATTACCGGGACAGGGCCCTACAATGAGCAGTTCTTC | TRBV28 | TRBD1 | TRBJ2-1 | many
CASSTGLGREQFF | TGCGCCAGCAGTACAGGGTTAGGGCGTGAGCAGTTCTTC | TRBV5-1 | NA | TRBJ2-1 | NA
CASSLRGGSYEQYF | TGTGCCAGCAGCCTACGGGGAGGATCCTACGAGCAGTACTTC | TRBV27 | NA | TRBJ2-7 | many
CASSSLQLAKNIQYF | TGTGCCAGCAGCTCCTTACAGCTAGCCAAAAACATTCAGTACTTC | TRBV11-2 | NA | TRBJ2-4 | NA
CASSRSGVPSSYEQYF | TGTGCCAGCAGCCGTAGCGGGGTCCCCTCCAGCTACGAGCAGTACTTC | TRBV6-2/TRBV6-3 | TRBD2 | TRBJ2-7 | NA
CSARVTGNIYTF | TGCAGTGCTAGAGTGACAGGAAATATCTACACCTTC | TRBV20-1 | NA | TRBJ1-2 | NA
CASSPTYNEQFF | TGTGCCAGCAGTCCTACCTACAATGAGCAGTTCTTC | TRBV2 | NA | TRBJ2-1 | many
CASSELAGRDNEQFF | TGTGCCAGCAGTGAGCTAGCGGGAAGGGACAATGAGCAGTTCTTC | TRBV25-1 | TRBD2 | TRBJ2-1 | few
CASSPKTVYSNQPQHF | TGTGCCAGCTCACCTAAGACAGTTTATAGCAATCAGCCCCAGCATTTT | TRBV18 | NA | TRBJ1-5 | few
CASEDGGPANGKLFF | TGTGCCAGCGAGGACGGGGGGCCGGCTAATGGAAAACTGTTTTTT | TRBV6-1 | NA | TRBJ1-4 | NA
CASSLEGSGELFF | TGTGCCAGCAGTTTAGAGGGGTCCGGGGAGCTGTTTTTT | TRBV28 | NA | TRBJ2-2 | many
CASSLQTIGGMEQYF | TGTGCCAGCAGCTTACAGACTATCGGCGGGATGGAGCAGTACTTC | TRBV7-9 | NA | TRBJ2-7 | few
CASSLGGVGGEKLFF | TGTGCCAGCAGCTTAGGAGGGGTGGGAGGTGAAAAACTGTTTTTT | TRBV7-2 | NA | TRBJ1-4 | many
CASSPKQQPLHF | TGTGCCAGCTCTCCGAAACAGCAACCCCTCCACTTT | TRBV18 | NA | TRBJ1-6 | many
CATLAYGYTF | TGTGCGACTCTGGCCTATGGCTACACCTTC | TRBV19 | NA | TRBJ1-2 | NA
CASSLGTGQSPLHF | TGTGCCAGCAGCTTAGGGACAGGGCAATCACCCCTCCACTTT | TRBV11-2 | TRBD1 | TRBJ1-6 | NA
CASTPGRGVTDTQYF | TGTGCCAGCACCCCTGGGCGGGGGGTGACAGATACGCAGTATTTT | TRBV6-1 | TRBD2 | TRBJ2-3 | NA
CASSEYTEAFF | TGTGCCAGCAGTGAATACACTGAAGCTTTCTTT | TRBV2 | NA | TRBJ1-1 | many
CAWSQGTGLETGELFF | TGTGCCTGGAGTCAAGGGACAGGGCTAGAAACCGGGGAGCTGTTTTTT | TRBV30 | TRBD1 | TRBJ2-2 | few
CASSIPGAAETQYF | TGTGCCAGCAGCATCCCCGGGGCGGCCGAGACCCAGTACTTC | TRBV7-2 | NA | TRBJ2-5 | few
CAISYRDIGRGGYTF | TGTGCCATCTCTTACCGGGACATCGGACGTGGTGGCTACACCTTC | TRBV11-2 | NA | TRBJ1-2 | many
CSVRLGSGRETQYF | TGCAGCGTTCGCCTGGGTAGCGGGAGGGAGACCCAGTACTTC | TRBV29-1 | TRBD2 | TRBJ2-5 | NA
CASSGETGLGTTEAFF | TGTGCCAGCAGTGGGGAGACAGGGCTAGGGACCACTGAAGCTTTCTTT | TRBV25-1 | TRBD1 | TRBJ1-1 | many
CASSSGGTGGADTQYF | TGTGCCAGCAGCTCAGGCGGGACAGGGGGAGCAGATACGCAGTATTTT | TRBV11-2 | TRBD1 | TRBJ2-3 | many
CAWSVGPTGGYTF | TGTGCCTGGAGTGTAGGGCCGACGGGAGGCTACACCTTC | TRBV30 | NA | TRBJ1-2 | few
CSARVSGRDETQYF | TGCAGTGCTAGAGTTAGCGGGAGGGACGAGACCCAGTACTTC | TRBV20-1 | TRBD2 | TRBJ2-5 | few
CASSFYRLAGGTDTQYF | TGTGCCAGCAGTTTCTATAGACTAGCGGGAGGGACAGATACGCAGTATTTT | TRBV28 | TRBD2 | TRBJ2-3 | few
CATSDYRDPRTQYF | TGTGCCACCAGTGACTACCGGGACCCGCGGACCCAGTACTTC | TRBV24-1 | NA | TRBJ2-5 | many
CASSYPSGTGVYKGPLHF | TGTGCCAGCAGTTACCCGTCCGGGACAGGGGTATACAAAGGTCCCCTCCACTTT | TRBV6-5 | TRBD1 | TRBJ1-6 | NA
CASSLTAGGNPTYNEQFF | TGCGCCAGCAGCTTGACGGCGGGGGGGAATCCCACCTACAATGAGCAGTTCTTC | TRBV5-1 | TRBD2 | TRBJ2-1 | NA
CASSPALTSGQETQYF | TGTGCCAGCAGCCCTGCCTTGACTAGCGGCCAAGAGACCCAGTACTTC | TRBV7-9 | TRBD2 | TRBJ2-5 | NA
CAWSATHQETQYF | TGTGCCTGGAGCGCGACTCACCAAGAGACCCAGTACTTC | TRBV30 | NA | TRBJ2-5 | NA
CASTLTGSSYNEQFF | TGTGCCAGCACCCTAACGGGAAGCTCCTACAATGAGCAGTTCTTC | TRBV12-3/TRBV12-4 | NA | TRBJ2-1 | many
CASSVGVAGANVLTF | TGTGCCAGCAGTGTAGGGGTAGCTGGGGCCAACGTCCTGACTTTC | TRBV12-3/TRBV12-4 | NA | TRBJ2-6 | many
CASSPNGLAGGTDTQYF | TGTGCCAGCAGTCCTAATGGGCTAGCGGGAGGCACAGATACGCAGTATTTT | TRBV7-3 | TRBD2 | TRBJ2-3 | many
CASSPTRTSIGADTQYF | TGTGCCAGCTCACCAACACGGACTAGCATCGGAGCAGATACGCAGTATTTT | TRBV18 | TRBD2 | TRBJ2-3 | few
CASSVEQGSRYEQYF | TGTGCCAGCAGCGTCGAACAGGGAAGTCGGTACGAGCAGTACTTC | TRBV7-6 | NA | TRBJ2-7 | few
CSVGLGENEQFF | TGCAGCGTAGGACTTGGAGAGAATGAGCAGTTCTTC | TRBV29-1 | NA | TRBJ2-1 | NA
CANRGPGQGVTEAFF | TGTGCCAACAGAGGTCCGGGACAGGGCGTCACTGAAGCTTTCTTT | TRBV10-3 | TRBD1 | TRBJ1-1 | many
CASSSARHYGYTF | TGTGCCAGCAGTTCAGCCCGTCACTATGGCTACACCTTC | TRBV27 | NA | TRBJ1-2 | many
CASSFTDSPAYEQYF | TGTGCCAGCAGTTTCACGGACAGCCCAGCCTACGAGCAGTACTTC | TRBV6-5 | NA | TRBJ2-7 | few
CASRPETGRTQYF | TGTGCCAGCAGACCGGAGACGGGACGGACCCAGTACTTC | TRBV12-3/TRBV12-4 | NA | TRBJ2-5 | many
CAWRAAGETSPRYNEQFF | TGTGCCTGGAGGGCCGCAGGCGAGACTAGCCCTAGGTACAATGAGCAGTTCTTC | TRBV30 | TRBD2 | TRBJ2-1 | NA
CASSRGGSGSINTEAFF | TGTGCCAGCAGCCGGGGCGGTTCAGGGTCGATTAACACTGAAGCTTTCTTT | TRBV14 | NA | TRBJ1-1 | NA
CASSFTRYEQYF | TGTGCCAGCAGTTTCACCCGTTACGAGCAGTACTTC | TRBV28 | NA | TRBJ2-7 | NA
CASSLGFDGNGYTF | TGTGCCAGCAGCTTAGGGTTCGACGGGAACGGCTACACCTTC | TRBV7-2 | NA | TRBJ1-2 | few
CASSQDHSGRAEQFF | TGCGCCAGCAGCCAAGATCATAGCGGGAGGGCTGAGCAGTTCTTC | TRBV4-1 | TRBD2 | TRBJ2-1 | few
CAISDPAVYEQYF | TGTGCCATCAGTGATCCGGCAGTCTACGAGCAGTACTTC | TRBV10-3 | NA | TRBJ2-7 | NA
CATSRARSTDTQYF | TGTGCCACCAGCAGAGCCCGGAGCACAGATACGCAGTATTTT | TRBV15 | NA | TRBJ2-3 | few
CASSLAEVNTGELFF | TGCGCCAGCAGCTTAGCGGAGGTCAACACCGGGGAGCTGTTTTTT | TRBV5-1 | NA | TRBJ2-2 | few
CASSQVFRRLAGDTGELFF | TGCGCCAGCAGCCAAGTCTTCCGTCGTCTAGCGGGAGACACCGGGGAGCTGTTTTTT | TRBV7-8 | TRBD2 | TRBJ2-2 | NA
CASSLEVAYEQYF | TGTGCCAGCAGTTTAGAAGTCGCCTACGAGCAGTACTTC | TRBV12-3/TRBV12-4 | NA | TRBJ2-7 | NA
CAWSPSTDPSRTTQYF | TGTGCCTGGAGTCCTTCCACGGATCCGAGTCGTACTACGCAGTATTTT | TRBV30 | NA | TRBJ2-3 | NA
CASSQPTSGRAADTQYF | TGCGCCAGCAGCCAACCAACTAGCGGGAGGGCGGCAGATACGCAGTATTTT | TRBV4-1 | TRBD2 | TRBJ2-3 | few
CASGVGGNSPLHF | TGTGCCAGCGGGGTAGGGGGAAATTCACCCCTCCACTTT | TRBV6-1 | NA | TRBJ1-6 | NA
CASSLGVFDPYNEQFF | TGTGCCAGCAGCTTAGGTGTTTTTGACCCATACAATGAGCAGTTCTTC | TRBV7-8 | NA | TRBJ2-1 | NA
CASTFFAGSGYTF | TGTGCCAGCACCTTTTTTGCAGGATCGGGCTACACCTTC | TRBV6-1 | NA | TRBJ1-2 | NA